This TCR beta chain stems from a study of blood T cell repertoires in COVID-19 (TCRdb year 2020). Context from the whole study: Collaborator samples came from the United States, Italy and Spain and covered acute and convalescent phases of COVID-19. The prospective study material was composed of cDNA or gDNA derived from T cells, B-cell-depleted T cells, or PBMCs. Subjects who had been exposed to COVID-19, were actively infected with it, or had recovered from it provided the deeply sampled blood TCRbeta repertoires that made up the dataset. The repertoires were made available in a free public database intended to serve as a resource for research on the immune response to SARS-CoV-2. Samples were obtained from the ongoing ImmuneRACE study (first 160 participants) and from about 1,300 subjects provided by 6 global collaborators. Sample metadata almost always included a de-identified subject ID, COVID-19 status, age in years and sex. Where available, HLA class I and class II types were taken from metadata supplied by the sample provider and were not determined by assay-based typing.

Participants in the prospective study were enrolled through a virtual design, were aged roughly 18 to 100 years, and lived in roughly 24 United States geographic areas. In the prospective study, cohorts were assigned on the basis of participant-reported clinical history obtained from a screening survey and a study questionnaire. Recovered participants in ImmuneRACE Cohort 3 were defined as having two consecutive negative NP/OP PCR tests, clearance from a healthcare professional, or resolution of symptoms. Each participant in the prospective study had whole blood, serum and a nasopharyngeal or oropharyngeal swab collected by mobile phlebotomists. Prospective study participants could optionally give additional blood draws and questionnaires over an approximately 2-month period. Before DNA extraction, blood samples from the prospective study were shipped at room temperature or frozen. TCRbeta CDR3 regions were amplified from genomic DNA by means of the immunoSEQ Assay, a bias-controlled multiplex PCR. In the source study's methods: The number of nucleated cells in each sample was estimated from the amplification of reference gene primers within the assay. To quantify the absolute abundance of each unique TCRbeta CDR3 rearrangement, sequence reads were collapsed and filtered. Productive Simpson clonality was computed per sample as the square root of Simpson's diversity index over productive rearrangements. Here the immuneACCESS table is served through TCRdb, limited to in-frame sequences with V and J called. Missing clones are a known gap in these copies; in checked studies unresolved V genes cover under half, and the rest lacks a known reason. That table supplies the V and J calls and clone size; D and trimming were determined from the DNA. This sample holds 300,000 to 350,000 clones; 80% to 90% were observed only once. Over 2% of the sample is taken by the ten largest.

Germline trimming amounts to 5 bases on V and 1 base on J, with 4 as the count of junction bases outside the gene matches. The CDR3, from cysteine to phenylalanine, totals 14 residues. Just CDR3 DNA is preserved here, 42 bases in frame from base 1. As encoded in the germline V gene, CDR1 is SGHTA while CDR2 is FQGTGA. Broader findings and caveats from the paper: The quantity of clinical and demographic metadata differed by source and by participant and was supplied without curation.

Concerning this clone: The antigen it binds to is not known. Nothing much larger sits one base from this clone, and base qualities are not available.

The receptor's source is a man between 25 and 39 years old who had recovered from COVID-19. The sequence links TRBV7-3 to TRBJ1-1, and 7 bases in between align with TRBD1. Sequencing used PBMCs or T cells enriched from blood (not recorded which). The CDR3 protein sequence reads: CASSEQGSNTEAFF. The DNA sequence is as follows: TGTGCCAGCAGCGAACAGGGGTCGAACACTGAAGCTTTCTTT.